Shown below are 14 T cell receptor beta chains from a single sample sequenced in a study of T cells in Graves' hyperthyroidism and ophthalmopathy (dated by TCRdb to about 2019). Library construction relied on multiplex PCR. Sequencing was performed on an Illumina HiSeq 2000. Amplification of TCR beta CDR3 regions was carried out from RNA transcripts. The first round of RT-PCR for the TCR CDR3 was performed with the HTBI primer set and the Qiagen OneStep RT-PCR kit. Starting from the raw public reads, TCRdb applied fastp trimming at Q25, assembled clones with MiXCR and retained in-frame beta chains. Each CDR3 protein appears once, grouped with its most common genes and DNA. Across this sample there are hundreds of thousands of distinct CDR3 sequences, with over 35% seen only once. The ten largest clones capture around 32% of the sample. Source material: blood. All receptors derive from a woman aged 40 to 50 with Graves' hyperthyroidism.

The chain recombines TRBV7-2 with TRBJ2-7; the D is unclear. The germline V and J ends were trimmed by 4 bases and 6 bases, with 13 bases remaining between them. The CDR3 runs 13 residues. Germline V gene data show CDR1 as SGHTA and CDR2 as FQGNSA. The CDR3: CASSSQKNREQYF. The CDR3 DNA is TGTGCCAGCAGCTCCCAAAAAAACCGCGAGCAGTACTTC.

The sample holds many counts of this clonotype. The chain is built from TRBV6-1 and TRBJ1-4; D not resolved. The CDR3 contains 13 residues. Trimming took off 8 bases at V and 4 bases at J, with 11 bases between the two ends. CDR1 is MNHNS and CDR2 is SASEGT in the germline V gene. The CDR3 coding sequence is TGTGCCAGCTACAGTCTCGGTAATGAAAAACTGTTTTTT. Amino acids: CASYSLGNEKLFF.

V gene TRBV6-2 or TRBV6-3 combines with J gene TRBJ1-1, with 9 nucleotides matching TRBD1. The ends lost 8 bases at V and 5 bases at J; junction bases unmatched: 12. There are 15 residues in the CDR3. Per germline, CDR1 MNHEY and CDR2 SVGEGT. CDR3 loop: CASGPPGQGATEAFF. CDR3 nucleotides: TGTGCCAGCGGACCCCCGGGACAGGGTGCGACTGAAGCTTTCTTT.

The rearrangement uses TRBV7-3 and TRBJ1-5; 7 nucleotides agree with TRBD1. J was trimmed by 11 bases and V by 0 bases; bases with no gene match: 13. The germline gives CDR1 SGHTA, CDR2 FQGTGA. The CDR3 spans 16 residues. The CDR3 loop reads CASSLTAGGGHQTQHF. The CDR3 DNA reads TGTGCCAGCAGCTTAACGGCAGGGGGTGGGCATCAAACCCAGCATTTT.

This clonotype was seen a few times. The chain links TRBV5-8 to TRBJ1-2; TRBD1 matches 7 bases. Germline V lookup: CDR1 SGHTS, CDR2 YDEGEE. The J segment lost 3 bases and the V segment lost 5 bases, leaving 10 bases of the junction unmatched. The CDR3 consists of 15 residues. The CDR3 bases are TGTGCCAGCAGTATAGGGGGCGGAGGGTACTATGGCTACACCTTC. It translates to CASSIGGGGYYGYTF.

At least ten counts were recorded for this clonotype. CDR3 sequence reads: CASSPLLTGNYGYTF. As DNA, the CDR3 is TGTGCCAGCAGCCCCCTGTTGACAGGGAATTATGGCTACACCTTC. V gene TRBV11-2 combines with J gene TRBJ1-2, with 7 bases that match TRBD1. Per the germline V gene, CDR1 is SGHAT and CDR2 is FQNNGV. Trimming removed 5 bases from V and 5 bases from J; junction bases left unmatched: 11. This CDR3 comprises 15 residues.

V usage is TRBV19 and J usage is TRBJ1-1; the match to TRBD1 covers 8 bases. This CDR3 is built from 20 residues. V shed 5 bases, J shed 4 bases, and the junction held 24 bases outside the gene matches. Germline V lookup: CDR1 LNHDA, CDR2 SQIVND (reference sequence). CDR3 loop: CASSVRGTGGSRAICTEAFF. The CDR3 DNA is TGTGCCAGTAGTGTCCGCGGGACAGGAGGTTCCCGGGCGATATGCACTGAAGCTTTCTTT.

The chain recombines TRBV20-1 with TRBJ2-7; 8 positions match TRBD2. The germline gives CDR1 DFQATT, CDR2 SNEGSKA (reference sequence). Germline trimming cut 3 bases from V and 7 bases from J; bases unmatched to any gene: 2. The CDR3 extends over 11 amino acids. CDR3 in amino acids: CSAREREEQYF. The CDR3 nucleotides read TGCAGTGCTAGGGAGCGGGAGGAGCAGTACTTC.

This clonotype was observed a handful of times. The V and J genes are TRBV4-3 and TRBJ2-7, with TRBD1 identical over 11 bases. The CDR3 is 17 amino acids. Trimming removed 1 base from V and 1 base from J; junction bases left unmatched: 6. The germline gives CDR1 LGHNA, CDR2 YSLEER. The CDR3 protein is CASSQGNGQGASYEQYF. In nucleotides, the CDR3 is TGCGCCAGCAGCCAAGGCAATGGACAGGGGGCTTCCTACGAGCAGTACTTC.

CDR3 in DNA: TGCAGCGTTGAAGATCATCAAGGGAACGAGCAGTACTTC. Encoded protein: CSVEDHQGNEQYF. The J gene is TRBJ2-7, the V gene TRBV29-1; D gene ambiguous. Trimming took off 0 bases at V and 5 bases at J, with 11 bases between the two ends. The length of the CDR3 is 13 residues. Germline V gives CDR1 SQVTM, CDR2 ANQGSEA.

This clonotype has just one count. The genes are TRBV7-2 and TRBJ1-5; D is unclear. Germline assignment: CDR1 SGHTA and CDR2 FQGNSA. The CDR3 contains 12 residues. V lost 5 bases and J lost 9, with 11 bases in between. The CDR3 here is CASSRLAGPQHF. DNA for the CDR3: TGTGCCAGCAGCCGACTGGCGGGGCCCCAGCATTTT.

With respect to this clonotype: One end of the junction is discordant with germline, which a read error may explain. The V and J genes are TRBV5-6 and TRBJ2-5; unclear D gene. The germline gives CDR1 SGHDT, CDR2 YYEEEE. The CDR3 is 13 amino acids. The CDR3 DNA is TGTGCCAGCAGCTTTGGCAACCAAGACACCCAGTACTTC. Translation gives CASSFGNQDTQYF.

The chain has TRBV7-3 and TRBJ1-2; 9 bases line up with TRBD1. The CDR3 consists of 19 residues. The ends lost 3 bases at V and 7 bases at J; junction bases unmatched: 21. CDR1 is SGHTA and CDR2 is FQGTGA in the germline V gene. Here the CDR3 DNA reads TGTGCCAGCAGCTTCCGACACCCCCAAAAAACAGGGGGCTACGGTGGCTACACCTTC. Translating gives CASSFRHPQKTGGYGGYTF.

The chain uses TRBV4-1 and TRBJ1-2; unclear D gene. The germline V and J ends were trimmed by 0 bases and 3 bases, with 11 bases remaining between them. The CDR3 consists of 15 residues. Germline loops: CDR1 MGHRA, CDR2 YSYEKL. The CDR3 nucleotides read TGCGCCAGCAGCCAAGAGGGAAACACAGACTATGGCTACACCTTC. It specifies CASSQEGNTDYGYTF.